The 24 T cell receptor beta chains below come from one sample, sequenced in a study of Ad26.COV2.S vaccination and SARS-CoV-2 variants. Sample treatment: about 20 received Ad26.COV2.S at low or high dose, single or two shots; roughly 5 received placebo; per-sample allocation not given. Day 63 following the first vaccine or placebo injection was when the samples were taken. The data were produced by immunoSEQ multiplex PCR, yet TCRdb's version contains in-frame clones alone and is incomplete. The repertoire includes 300,000 to 400,000 clones, around 87% of them detected once, and around 3.6% sits in the top ten. This material consisted of peripheral blood, taken in a trial of Ad26.COV2.S vaccine versus placebo. Every receptor here comes from a person aged 18-60 years who received the Ad26.COV2.S COVID-19 vaccine or a placebo.

This clone was seen a single time. This chain links TRBV5-6 with TRBJ2-2; 10 nucleotides agree with TRBD2. V was pared by 4 bases and J by 3 bases, with 6 bases of the junction left unmatched. The germline CDR1 and CDR2 sequences are SGHDT and YYEEEE. CDR3 length equals 16 residues. The CDR3 loop is CASSPWTSGHTGELFF. In nucleotides, the CDR3 is TGTGCCAGCAGCCCCTGGACTAGCGGTCACACCGGGGAGCTGTTTTTT.

The V and J genes are TRBV6-5 and TRBJ2-2; no reliable D call. Trimming left V 8 bases short and J 6 bases short, with 10 bases between. The V gene's germline CDR1 is MNHEY and CDR2 SVGAGI. The CDR3 runs 12 residues. CDR3 amino acids: CASAAAAGELFF. CDR3 in DNA: TGTGCCAGCGCGGCCGCCGCCGGGGAGCTGTTTTTT.

The chain recombines TRBV19 with TRBJ2-7; D may be TRBD2 (6 bases). This CDR3 contains 13 residues. V was shortened by 5 bases and J by 3 bases, with 11 bases between the two germline ends. The germline V gene has CDR1 LNHDA and CDR2 SQIVND (reference sequence). In DNA form, the CDR3 reads TGTGCCAGTAGTTCGACTAGGGACTACGAGCAGTACTTC. Residues: CASSSTRDYEQYF. The complete variable domain, with remaining parts taken from reference TRBV19 and TRBJ2-7, reads DGGITQSPKYLFRKEGQNVTLSCEQNLNHDAMYWYRQDPGQGLRLIYYSQIVNDFQKGDIAEGYSVSREKKESFPLTVTSAQKNPTAFYLCASSSTRDYEQYFGPGTRLTVT.

The gene calls are TRBV11-1 and TRBJ2-7; 7 nucleotides match TRBD1. With 1 base clipped from V and 4 bases from J, the junction kept 4 bases outside the gene matches. Germline CDR1 reads SGHAT; CDR2 reads FQDESV (reference sequence). The CDR3 is 14 amino acids. CDR3 residues: CASSLEGQVYEQYF. In DNA, the CDR3 is TGTGCCAGCAGCTTAGAAGGACAGGTTTACGAGCAGTACTTC. The whole variable domain, remainder taken from reference TRBV11-1 and TRBJ2-7, is EAEVAQSPRYKITEKSQAVAFWCDPISGHATLYWYRQILGQGPELLVQFQDESVVDDSQLPKDRFSAERLKGVDSTLKIQPAELGDSAMYLCASSLEGQVYEQYFGPGTRLTVT.

The chain uses TRBV11-2 and TRBJ2-7; 9 positions match TRBD1. CDR1 and CDR2 from the germline V gene are SGHAT and FQNNGV. This CDR3 has 14 residues. J gave up 7 bases and V 6 bases, and 10 bases lay outside the gene matches. In nucleotides, the CDR3 is TGTGCCAGCAGTTCCGGGACAGGGAGTTATGAGCAGTACTTC. Its translation: CASSSGTGSYEQYF.

This chain connects TRBV7-9 to TRBJ1-1; tentative D call: TRBD1 (5 bases). CDR3 size: 14 residues. V dropped 3 bases and J dropped 3 bases, with 11 bases sitting between them. CDR1 and CDR2 from the germline V gene are SEHNR and FQNEAQ (reference sequence). The CDR3 reads CASSFGGDDTEAFF. The DNA for the CDR3 is TGTGCCAGCAGCTTTGGAGGGGACGACACTGAAGCTTTCTTT.

The chain uses TRBV7-2 and TRBJ2-1; D perhaps matches TRBD2 (6 bases). Trimming left V 1 base short and J 1 base short, with 11 bases between. Looked up from germline, CDR1 is SGHTA and CDR2 is FQGNSA. The CDR3 runs 16 residues. The CDR3 DNA is TGTGCCAGCAGCTTAGTAGGCGGGGCGTCCTACAATGAGCAGTTCTTC. It codes for CASSLVGGASYNEQFF. Complete variable domain (other parts from reference TRBV7-2 and TRBJ2-1): GAGVSQSPSNKVTEKGKDVELRCDPISGHTALYWYRQSLGQGLEFLIYFQGNSAPDKSGLPSDRFSAERTGGSVSTLTIQRTQQEDSAVYLCASSLVGGASYNEQFFGPGTRLTVL.

V gene TRBV9 combines with J gene TRBJ2-5; the D gene is possibly TRBD2 (5 bases). The germline V gene has CDR1 SGDLS and CDR2 YYNGEE. V shed 0 bases and J shed 0 bases, with 9 bases lying between them. The CDR3 extends over 15 amino acids. The CDR3 region has the DNA TGTGCCAGCAGCGTAGTCGGACTGTACCAAGAGACCCAGTACTTC. Its protein product is CASSVVGLYQETQYF.

The chain recombines TRBV18 with TRBJ2-7; D is ambiguous. V dropped 8 bases and J dropped 2 bases, with 10 bases sitting between them. The germline gives CDR1 KGHSH, CDR2 LQKENI. CDR3 size: 12 residues. The CDR3 loop is CASQENPYEQYF. The CDR3 nucleotides read TGTGCCAGCCAAGAGAATCCCTACGAGCAGTACTTC.

The rearrangement uses TRBV9 and TRBJ2-1, with 8 bases aligning to TRBD2. Germline loops: CDR1 SGDLS, CDR2 YYNGEE. With V trimmed by 0 bases and J by 8 bases, 7 bases remained unmatched. The CDR3 runs 15 residues. In DNA, the CDR3 is TGTGCCAGCAGCGTAGGACCGGGGGGGTTAGATGAGCAGTTCTTC. It is translated as CASSVGPGGLDEQFF.

The chain combines TRBV5-6 with TRBJ2-3; D possibly matches TRBD1 or TRBD2 (6 bases each). Trimming stripped 0 bases from V and 0 bases from J, with 14 bases between. CDR1 is SGHDT, CDR2 YYEEEE, per germline. This CDR3 spans 17 amino acids. CDR3 protein: CASSLVSGGRSTDTQYF. The CDR3 coding sequence is TGTGCCAGCAGCTTGGTGAGTGGGGGGCGGAGCACAGATACGCAGTATTTT.

The chain couples TRBV7-9 to TRBJ2-7; the D gene is possibly TRBD1 (6 bases). This CDR3 contains 14 residues. Germline V CDR1 and CDR2: SEHNR, FQNEAQ (reference sequence). Trimming took off 5 bases at V and 4 bases at J, with 15 bases between the two ends. CDR3 DNA sequence: TGTGCCAGCAGCCCTGGAGACAGGAGGTACGAGCAGTACTTC. Residues: CASSPGDRRYEQYF.

The chain is built from TRBV9 and TRBJ1-5, with D unclear. The CDR3 is 13 residues long. Germline V gene data show CDR1 as SGDLS and CDR2 as YYNGEE. V dropped 0 bases and J dropped 5 bases, with 6 bases sitting between them. CDR3 nucleotides: TGTGCCAGCAGCGTAGGTTCTTATCAGCCCCAGCATTTT. Translating gives CASSVGSYQPQHF.

CDR3 DNA sequence: TGCGCCAGCAGCCACCAGGGAGCCCACTACGAGCAGTACTTC. Its protein is CASSHQGAHYEQYF. The rearrangement uses TRBV4-1 and TRBJ2-7; D tentatively fits TRBD1 or TRBD2 (5 bases each). The CDR3 spans 14 residues. CDR1 and CDR2 (germline): MGHRA, YSYEKL. The V and J ends lost 3 bases and 3 bases respectively, with 12 bases between them.

The chain combines TRBV30 with TRBJ2-6; 9 bases map to TRBD1. This CDR3 is built from 17 residues. The ends lost 7 bases at V and 0 bases at J; junction bases unmatched: 10. CDR1 GTSNPN and CDR2 SVGIG come from the germline V gene (reference sequence). The CDR3 DNA is TGTGCCTTAAAGCGGGACAGGGCACTCTCTGGGGCCAACGTCCTGACTTTC. This sequence encodes CALKRDRALSGANVLTF.

The genes are TRBV5-3 and TRBJ1-1; no reliable D call. TRBV5-3 counts as an open reading frame of uncertain function. The length of the CDR3 is 16 residues. V dropped 0 bases and J dropped 0 bases, with 12 bases sitting between them. The CDR3 here is CARSLGQRNMNTEAFF. DNA for the CDR3: TGTGCCAGAAGCTTGGGTCAGCGAAACATGAACACTGAAGCTTTCTTT.

The rearrangement links TRBV7-9 to TRBJ2-7; no firm D call. Germline V gene lookup returns CDR1 SEHNR and CDR2 FQNEAQ (reference sequence). V shed 4 bases and J shed 3 bases, with 10 bases lying between them. The CDR3 contains 13 residues. CDR3 region: CASSSKDGYEQYF. In DNA, the CDR3 is TGTGCCAGCAGCTCAAAAGACGGCTACGAGCAGTACTTC.

As for this clone: The junction does not match germline at one end; this may be a read error. The V and J genes are TRBV9 and TRBJ2-5; a possible D gene is TRBD2 (6 bases). The CDR3 extends over 15 amino acids. The germline gives CDR1 SGDLS, CDR2 YYNGEE. The CDR3 is CASSVEGLNQETQYF. CDR3 DNA sequence: TGTGCCAGCAGCGTAGAGGGACTTAACCAGGAGACCCAGTACTTC.

V and J are TRBV7-9 and TRBJ2-1, with 12 bases fitting TRBD2. CDR3 length: 16 residues. Looked up from germline, CDR1 is SEHNR and CDR2 is FQNEAQ (reference sequence). The ends lost 3 bases at V and 6 bases at J; junction bases unmatched: 6. The CDR3 is CASSFFPSGGANEQFF. The CDR3 DNA is TGTGCCAGCAGCTTCTTTCCTAGCGGGGGGGCCAATGAGCAGTTCTTC.

This chain joins TRBV4-3 and TRBJ1-2; D remains unclear. From germline, CDR1 is LGHNA and CDR2 YSLEER. V lost 1 base and J 0 bases, leaving 6 bases between the germline ends. The CDR3 loop spans 14 amino acids. The CDR3 sequence is CASSQAQANYGYTF. CDR3 sequence (DNA): TGCGCCAGCAGCCAAGCGCAGGCTAACTATGGCTACACCTTC.

In this sample, this clone turned up once. The chain carries TRBV30 and TRBJ1-4; D remains ambiguous. This CDR3 is built from 14 residues. Germline values: CDR1 GTSNPN, CDR2 SVGIG (reference sequence). Trimming left V 8 bases short and J 0 bases short, with 13 bases between. The CDR3 sequence: CAAPKGSTNEKLFF. Written as DNA, the CDR3 is TGTGCCGCCCCTAAGGGATCAACTAATGAAAAACTGTTTTTT.

The chain employs TRBV5-1 and TRBJ1-6; 9 nucleotides agree with TRBD1. From germline, CDR1 is SGHRS and CDR2 YFSETQ. The CDR3 is made up of 14 amino acids. J was trimmed by 11 bases and V by 3 bases; bases with no gene match: 6. This chain's CDR3 is CASSSGTGNTPLHF. The CDR3 nucleotides read TGCGCCAGCAGCTCCGGGACAGGGAATACACCCCTCCACTTT. Based on the CDR3 plus reference TRBV5-1 and TRBJ1-6, the full variable domain is KAGVTQTPRYLIKTRGQQVTLSCSPISGHRSVSWYQQTPGQGLQFLFEYFSETQRNKGNFPGRFSGRQFSNSRSEMNVSTLELGDSALYLCASSSGTGNTPLHFGNGTRLTVT.

In its sample, this clone was seen many times. V and J are TRBV25-1 and TRBJ2-5; D might be TRBD1 (5 bases). The CDR3 has 13 amino acids. Germline loops: CDR1 MGHDK, CDR2 SYGVNS. The ends were cut back, 7 bases at V and 4 bases at J, with 13 bases in the middle. Here the CDR3 reads CASTPGFGETQYF. CDR3 DNA: TGTGCCAGCACCCCAGGGTTCGGAGAGACCCAGTACTTC.

The chain joins TRBV30 to TRBJ1-6; the D is unclear. The CDR3 length is 14 residues. V dropped 4 bases and J dropped 4 bases, with 11 bases sitting between them. Germline values: CDR1 GTSNPN, CDR2 SVGIG (reference sequence). CDR3 residues: CAWIRGGYNSPLHF. CDR3 coding DNA: TGTGCCTGGATACGTGGCGGATATAATTCACCCCTCCACTTT.